This TCR beta chain was sequenced for a study of cytomegalovirus exposure and HLA in healthy donors. It was with 60 Vbeta and 13 Jbeta primers that the PCR ran. Repertoires were generated with immunoSEQ multiplex PCR, while TCRdb's copy carries only in-frame clones and drops some. The sample includes 130,000 to 150,000 clones, about 80% seen only once; the top ten take approximately 4%. The germline gives CDR1 SEHNR, CDR2 FQNEAQ (reference sequence). CDR3 length: 15 amino acids. Trimming cost V 5 bases and J 0 bases; bases outside gene matches: 6. The chain joins TRBV7-9 to TRBJ1-1; TRBD1 agrees at 7 bases. Sequenced: PBMCs. This receptor was identified in a man between 18 and 35 years old in good health and CMV-seronegative. The CDR3 protein is CASSKTGQVNTEAFF. The CDR3 DNA sequence: TGTGCCAGCAGCAAAACCGGACAGGTGAACACTGAAGCTTTCTTT.